The TCR beta chain described here comes from a study of siplizumab effects on memory and regulatory T cells (dated by TCRdb to between 2018 and 2020). For context, the study as a whole: The study looked at the effect of siplizumab, an anti-CD2 antibody, on alloreactive T-cell subsets in allogeneic mixed lymphocyte reactions made from human PBMCs.

Sorted unstimulated T cells and proliferating T cells recovered from mixed lymphocyte reactions underwent TCRbeta CDR3 sequencing. Fresh whole blood from approximately ten HLA-typed healthy donors was used to isolate PBMCs. To map where alloreactive clones came from, CD4+ regulatory T cells in the unstimulated state were FACS-sorted. The CDR3 contains 15 residues, cysteine and phenylalanine counted. Only CDR3 DNA is held: 45 bases, read in frame from base 1. V is pruned by 4 bases and J by 3 bases, leaving 6 bases of the junction without a gene match. CDR1 and CDR2 are drawn from the germline V gene (reference sequence): GTSNPN, SVGIG. Findings and caveats that apply to the study as a whole: Unstimulated naive T cells appeared more diverse than memory T cells, and naive cells seemed to contribute substantially to the alloresponse. Siplizumab significantly lowered the cumulative frequency of alloreactive sequences that could be traced to unstimulated CD4+ memory T cells. In reactions with siplizumab, an average of 68.8% of mappable alloreactive CD4+ clones were Treg-derived, compared with roughly 26% in control reactions. Whether proliferating Tregs from siplizumab cultures were suppressive was not functionally confirmed. A naive or memory phenotype could not be assigned to roughly 80-97% of proliferating CD4+ or CD8+ clones. Sequences below about 10^-5 frequency were poorly captured, so only a minor fraction of alloreactive clones could be mapped to unstimulated subsets.

In the case of this clone: The clone's antigen remains unknown. No base quality values were provided; no much bigger clone lies one nucleotide off.

Receptor amplification or capture employed the immunoSEQ multiplex PCR assay. Approximately 10^5 TCR templates per sample were assayed by the deep sequencing platform. Genomic DNA extracted from sorted T cells was the material used for TCRbeta CDR3 sequencing. The study's own analysis went as follows. The R programming language was used for the clonal analysis of the TCRbeta CDR3 data. Alloreactive CD4+ and CD8+ clones were identified by comparing unstimulated samples to CFSE-low samples taken after the reaction. Regulatory or non-regulatory origin of alloreactive CD4+ clones was assigned by matching sequences to the sorted unstimulated Treg and non-Treg repertoires. Held by TCRdb, this immuneACCESS table contains in-frame sequences only and omits some clones. Under half of the omission traces to an unresolved V gene where checked; the cause of the rest is unknown. D and trimming were read from the DNA, whereas the V and J calls and clone size are those reported in that table. A total of some 100,000 clones appear in this sample, roughly 94% of them only once. The biggest ten clones account for approximately 0.71% of the sample.

This chain is built from TRBV30 and TRBJ2-3, and TRBD1 aligns with 11 junction nucleotides. The sequence derives from a human donor in good health. The specimen was Tregs sorted from blood. This receptor carries the CDR3 CAWNRGTGGTDTQYF. The DNA sequence is given as TGTGCCTGGAACCGGGGGACAGGGGGGACAGATACGCAGTATTTT.